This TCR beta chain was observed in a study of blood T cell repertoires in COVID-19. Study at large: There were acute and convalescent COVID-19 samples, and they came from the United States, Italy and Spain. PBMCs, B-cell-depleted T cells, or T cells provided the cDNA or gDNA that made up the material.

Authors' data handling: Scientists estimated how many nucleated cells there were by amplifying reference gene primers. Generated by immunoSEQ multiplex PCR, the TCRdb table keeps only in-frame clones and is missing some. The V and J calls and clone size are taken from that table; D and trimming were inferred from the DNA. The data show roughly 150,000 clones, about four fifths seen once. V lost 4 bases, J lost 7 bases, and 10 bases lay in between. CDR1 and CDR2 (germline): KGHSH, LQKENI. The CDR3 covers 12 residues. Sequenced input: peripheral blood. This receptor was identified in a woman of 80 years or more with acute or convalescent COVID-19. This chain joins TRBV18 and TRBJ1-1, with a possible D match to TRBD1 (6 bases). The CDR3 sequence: CASSRGQYEAFF. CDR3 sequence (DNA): TGTGCCAGCTCACGCGGACAGTATGAAGCTTTCTTT.